This T cell receptor (beta chain) was retrieved from a study of PD-1 blockade in classical Hodgkin lymphoma. Findings and caveats of the study: Still unresolved is the cause of the repertoire differences, which may be disease activity or prior therapy. Healthy donors reportedly exceeded newly diagnosed patients in baseline TCR diversity.

About this clone: No antigen is known for it.

Only in-frame clones appear in the TCRdb table, and some are missing; sequencing was by immunoSEQ multiplex PCR. In the table there are about 32,000 clones, about 88% of which are singletons. The CDR3 has 14 residues. Between the trimmed V and J ends, which lost 0 bases and 3 bases, there was a span of 9 bases. The V gene's germline CDR1 is SGHTA and CDR2 FQGNSA. Time point reported: newly diagnosed, previously untreated cHL patient sample. Negative selection with magnetic separation was used to purify CD4+ T cells from thawed PBMCs. This receptor was identified in a human donor with classical Hodgkin lymphoma. Sequencing was performed on CD4+ T cells from blood. V usage is TRBV7-2 and J usage is TRBJ2-7, with D perhaps assigned TRBD1 or TRBD2 (5 bases each). The CDR3 nucleotides are TGTGCCAGCAGCTTAGCAGGGGACGGCTACGAGCAGTACTTC. Its translation: CASSLAGDGYEQYF.